This paragraph covers one TCR beta chain sequence. Its antigen is still unknown. The sample holds no much larger clone one base away, and base qualities are not on file. The data are from a study of cytomegalovirus exposure and HLA in healthy donors (dated by TCRdb to about 2017). At the level of the whole study: According to a later analysis, the 120 or so validation repertoires were produced on the same platform as the approximately 620 repertoires of the first cohort. The aim of the study was to test whether cataloging public T cell receptors could identify signatures of past pathogen exposure. A separate validation cohort of roughly 130 different subjects was used in addition to the 666-subject first cohort. High-throughput TCR immunosequencing, statistical association of individual TCRs with disease status, and machine learning were combined to predict cytomegalovirus infection status. Study-wide findings and limitations: The study listed 164 TCR beta chains as associated with cytomegalovirus. A later analysis lacked HLA typing for the validation cohort, so it scored co-occurrence in that cohort across all 120 or so repertoires. Cytomegalovirus status was reported to be diagnosed by the classifier with high specificity and sensitivity in both the original and validation cohorts. In vitro tests confirmed that three of the cytomegalovirus-associated TCR beta chains recognize cytomegalovirus antigens. Of the cluster scores, roughly 95% were above 0 in a later analysis, which found that TCRs clustered in the first cohort also tended to co-occur in the 110 or so validation repertoires. The authors suggested that the approach could potentially be extended to other disease states and immunological phenotypes. Most TCR sequences were seen in very few donors, while some public TCRs were found in many individuals.

Taken from the germline V gene, the CDR1 and CDR2 loops are KGHSH and LQKENI. Compared with germline, V lacks 2 bases and J lacks 3 bases; bases without a gene match: 7. The CDR3, cysteine through phenylalanine, is 15 amino acids long. The CDR3 DNA has 45 bases and is translated from base 1. The donors were included in the validation cohort of some 110 subjects, a group kept apart from the approximately 670-subject first cohort. Library generation was performed with the immunoSEQ multiplex PCR assay. The paper's data handling went like this. A statistical classification framework was built for diagnosing cytomegalovirus status from the catalog of TCR beta chain sequences. TCRdb took over this immuneACCESS table, retaining in-frame rearrangements with V and J assigned. Such tables are incomplete; in checked studies, under half of the missing clones stem from an unresolved V gene, and the remainder is unexplained. V and J calls and clone size are copied from that table; D and trimming were computed from the DNA. The sample table shows about 160,000 clones, and 86% are seen once. Approximately 2.1% of the sample belongs to the ten largest clones.

The chain is assembled from TRBV18 and TRBJ2-7, with 7 central nucleotides matching TRBD1. Sequenced: PBMCs. The clonotype was recovered from a woman aged 18-35 years in good health and CMV-seronegative. CDR3 reads: CASSPYRTGLYEQYF. The sequenced DNA: TGTGCCAGCTCACCATACAGGACAGGACTCTACGAGCAGTACTTC. Joined to the reference TRBV18 and TRBJ2-7 proteins, this CDR3 gives the full variable domain: NAGVMQNPRHLVRRRGQEARLRCSPMKGHSHVYWYRQLPEEGLKFMVYLQKENIIDESGMPKERFSAEFPKEGPSILRIQQVVRGDSAAYFCASSPYRTGLYEQYFGPGTRLTVT.